The 18 T cell receptor beta chains below come from one sample, sequenced in a study of shared clonotypes between healthy human individuals. Profiling relied on immunoSEQ multiplex PCR, and the TCRdb table lists in-frame clones only, not all of them. The data show some 380,000 clones, with 90% to 98% seen just once and about 0.32% held by the top ten. The sample taken for sequencing was memory CD8+ T cells sorted from blood. Subset here: CD45RO+ cells pooled with CCR7-negative TemRA cells. The receptors stem from a man between 25 and 39 years old in good health.

This chain uses TRBV27 with TRBJ1-3, with D possibly being TRBD1 (6 bases). The germline V gene encodes CDR1 MNHEY and CDR2 SMNVEV (reference sequence). The CDR3 loop spans 14 amino acids. The V end was cut by 0 bases, the J end by 8 bases, with 11 bases between. DNA of the CDR3: TGTGCCAGCAGTTTATCTTCCAGGGGACACACCATATATTTT. Translating gives CASSLSSRGHTIYF.

The V and J genes are TRBV4-2 and TRBJ2-7; D remains ambiguous. Trimming shortened V by 1 base and J by 5 bases, and 12 bases separated the two germline ends. Germline-derived CDR1 and CDR2 are LGHNA and YNFKEQ. CDR3 length equals 14 residues. CDR3 loop: CASSQGRPENEQYF. The CDR3 DNA is TGTGCCAGCAGCCAAGGACGTCCAGAAAACGAGCAGTACTTC.

The V and J genes are TRBV5-1 and TRBJ2-1; 10 bases align to TRBD1. This CDR3 comprises 14 residues. Germline CDR1 and CDR2: SGHRS and YFSETQ. Losses at the gene ends were 5 bases for V and 8 bases for J; bases not matched to a gene: 7. The CDR3 here is CASRRDRGRDEQFF. CDR3 DNA: TGCGCCAGCAGGAGAGACAGGGGGCGCGATGAGCAGTTCTTC.

This clone was detected only once. The chain employs TRBV2 and TRBJ1-5; D is possibly TRBD1 (5 bases). Germline CDR1 SNHLY, CDR2 FYNNEI. V lost 4 bases to trimming and J lost 7 bases, with 14 bases between them. The CDR3 totals 14 residues. The CDR3 is CASSVTQDYQPQHF. The CDR3, as DNA: TGTGCCAGCAGTGTAACACAGGATTACCAGCCCCAGCATTTT. Based on the CDR3 plus reference TRBV2 and TRBJ1-5, the full variable domain is EPEVTQTPSHQVTQMGQEVILRCVPISNHLYFYWYRQILGQKVEFLVSFYNNEISEKSEIFDDQFSVERPDGSNFTLKIRSTKLEDSAMYFCASSVTQDYQPQHFGDGTRLSIL.

This chain joins TRBV14 and TRBJ1-2, with 11 positions matching TRBD1. The junction had 5 bases not matched to a gene; V was cut back by 1 base and J by 4 bases. Germline V gene sequence: CDR1 SGHDN, CDR2 FVKESK. The CDR3 is made up of 16 amino acids. This CDR3 reads CASSQAWGQGGYGYTF. The CDR3, as DNA: TGTGCCAGCAGCCAAGCGTGGGGACAGGGGGGCTATGGCTACACCTTC. The full variable domain, completed using reference TRBV14 and TRBJ1-2, is EAGVTQFPSHSVIEKGQTVTLRCDPISGHDNLYWYRRVMGKEIKFLLHFVKESKQDESGMPNNRFLAERTGGTYSTLKVQPAELEDSGVYFCASSQAWGQGGYGYTFGSGTRLTVV.

The chain has TRBV27 and TRBJ2-7; D possibly corresponds to TRBD1 (5 bases). Looked up from germline, CDR1 is MNHEY and CDR2 is SMNVEV (reference sequence). The V end was cut by 5 bases, the J end by 3 bases, with 17 bases between. This CDR3 spans 15 amino acids. CDR3 DNA: TGTGCCAGCAGTCCCCTCTTATCAGGGTTCTACGAGCAGTACTTC. Translation: CASSPLLSGFYEQYF.

This clone was seen a single time. The V and J genes are TRBV10-2 and TRBJ2-2, with 7 bases aligning to TRBD1. The ends lost 3 bases at V and 6 bases at J; junction bases unmatched: 7. CDR3 length: 15 amino acids. CDR1 is WSHSY and CDR2 is SAAADI in the germline V gene. The CDR3 coding sequence is TGCGCCAGCAGTGACTGGAGAGGGGGCTCCGGGGAGCTGTTTTTT. Residues: CASSDWRGGSGELFF.

The count of this clone is one. The rearrangement joins TRBV10-2 to TRBJ2-1; 11 bases match TRBD2. Germline values: CDR1 WSHSY, CDR2 SAAADI. The length of the CDR3 is 15 residues. Trimming at V came to 3 bases and at J to 10 bases, leaving 8 bases not matched to a gene. The CDR3 coding sequence is TGCGCCAGCAGTGAATTAGCGGGAGGGTCGCGGGAGCAGTTCTTC. As protein: CASSELAGGSREQFF.

V and J are TRBV14 and TRBJ2-1; D unclear. Between the trimmed V and J ends, which lost 4 bases and 6 bases, there was a span of 13 bases. Per germline, CDR1 SGHDN and CDR2 FVKESK. The length of the CDR3 is 14 residues. CDR3 protein: CASSPRPLSNEQFF. CDR3 DNA: TGTGCCAGCAGCCCGCGGCCGCTTTCCAATGAGCAGTTCTTC.

The CDR3 nucleotides are TGTGCCAGCCGTAACGGTTACGAGCAGTACTTC. Translating gives CASRNGYEQYF. The V and J genes are TRBV6-5 and TRBJ2-7; D is unclear. This CDR3 region has 11 residues. Per the germline V gene, CDR1 is MNHEY and CDR2 is SVGAGI. Trimming took 8 bases from V and 4 from J, leaving 9 bases between them.

Regarding this clone: The same CDR3 can be traced to other DNA sequences in this sample. The chain combines TRBV9 with TRBJ1-4, with 10 bases that match TRBD1. The germline V gene has CDR1 SGDLS and CDR2 YYNGEE. The CDR3 is 14 residues long. The ends lost 0 bases at V and 7 bases at J; junction bases unmatched: 0. The CDR3 nucleotides read TGTGCCAGCAGCGTAGGGACAGGGGGTGAAAAACTGTTTTTT. Amino acids: CASSVGTGGEKLFF.

V is TRBV6-1 and J is TRBJ2-5; 10 bases map to TRBD2. The CDR3 loop spans 15 amino acids. Germline V gene sequence: CDR1 MNHNS, CDR2 SASEGT. Germline trimming cut 4 bases from V and 3 bases from J; bases unmatched to any gene: 5. DNA for the CDR3: TGTGCCAGCAGTGGAGCGGGAGGGCTAAAAGAGACCCAGTACTTC. It specifies CASSGAGGLKETQYF.

This chain joins TRBV19 and TRBJ2-3; the match to TRBD2 covers 7 bases. Losses at the gene ends were 5 bases for V and 4 bases for J; bases not matched to a gene: 9. Germline V gene data show CDR1 as LNHDA and CDR2 as SQIVND (reference sequence). The CDR3 runs to 15 residues. This chain's CDR3 is CASSPTSFAADTQYF. Here the CDR3 DNA reads TGTGCCAGTAGTCCGACTAGCTTTGCCGCAGATACGCAGTATTTT.

The gene calls are TRBV10-3 and TRBJ2-1; 10 bases are a match to TRBD2. CDR1 is ENHRY and CDR2 is SYGVKD in the germline V gene. CDR3 length equals 14 residues. V was pared by 4 bases and J by 7 bases, with 4 bases of the junction left unmatched. Written as DNA, the CDR3 is TGTGCCATCAGTGTAGAGCGGGAGGGGAATGAGCAGTTCTTC. As protein: CAISVEREGNEQFF.

In this sample, this clone turned up once. The chain employs TRBV7-6 and TRBJ2-2, with D uncertain. The V end lost 0 bases, the J end lost 4 bases, and 3 bases lay between the germline ends. Germline-derived CDR1 and CDR2 are SGHVS and FNYEAQ. The CDR3 spans 13 residues. CDR3 protein: CASSLAVTGELFF. The CDR3 nucleotides are TGTGCCAGCAGCTTAGCCGTCACCGGGGAGCTGTTTTTT.

V gene TRBV30 combines with J gene TRBJ2-3; D uncertain. This CDR3 is built from 14 residues. Between the trimmed V and J ends, which lost 0 bases and 0 bases, there was a span of 7 bases. Per germline, CDR1 GTSNPN and CDR2 SVGIG (reference sequence). This CDR3 reads CAWSVVKSTDTQYF. For the CDR3, the DNA is TGTGCCTGGAGTGTAGTGAAGAGCACAGATACGCAGTATTTT. The entire variable domain, with the rest obtained from reference TRBV30 and TRBJ2-3, is as follows: SQTIHQWPATLVQPVGSPLSLECTVEGTSNPNLYWYRQAAGRGLQLLFYSVGIGQISSEVPQNLSASRPQDRQFILSSKKLLLSDSGFYLCAWSVVKSTDTQYFGPGTRLTVL.

The genes are TRBV28 and TRBJ1-4; 9 bases line up with TRBD1. The CDR3 loop spans 15 amino acids. V trimming: 2 bases; J trimming: 6 bases; junction bases outside the gene matches: 4. In germline, CDR1 is MDHEN, CDR2 SYDVKM. This CDR3 reads CASSLQGQGDEKLFF. The CDR3 bases are TGTGCCAGCAGTTTACAGGGACAGGGTGATGAAAAACTGTTTTTT.

The V and J genes are TRBV27 and TRBJ2-3; TRBD2 aligns across 14 bases. V gave up 5 bases and J gave up 8 bases; unmatched junction bases: 6. The CDR3 sequence is 15 residues long. Germline lookup yields CDR1 MNHEY and CDR2 SMNVEV (reference sequence). CDR3 in DNA: TGTGCCAGCAGTGCCCGACTAGCGGGGGGGTCTACGCAGTATTTT. This sequence encodes CASSARLAGGSTQYF.